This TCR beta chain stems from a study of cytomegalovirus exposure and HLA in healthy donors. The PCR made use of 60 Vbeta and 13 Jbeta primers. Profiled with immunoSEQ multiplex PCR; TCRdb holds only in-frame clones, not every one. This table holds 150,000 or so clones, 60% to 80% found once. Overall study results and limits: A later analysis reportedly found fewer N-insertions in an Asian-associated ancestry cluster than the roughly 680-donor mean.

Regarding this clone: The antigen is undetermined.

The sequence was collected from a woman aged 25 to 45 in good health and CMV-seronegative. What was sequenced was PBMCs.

The CDR3 loop reads CASARLDGNTIYF. The CDR3 DNA reads as TGTGCCTCCGCGCGGCTAGATGGAAACACCATATATTTT. V and J are TRBV9 and TRBJ1-3, with unresolved D. The CDR3 has 13 residues. The germline CDR1 and CDR2 sequences are SGDLS and YYNGEE. Trimming shortened V by 10 bases and J by 3 bases, and 14 bases separated the two germline ends.